This passage covers 9 T cell receptor beta chains from one sample sequenced in a study of T-cell reconstitution after alpha-beta-depleted transplantation in children. Unique molecular identifiers were used to barcode this TCRbeta library. TCRdb reprocessed the PCR reads via MiXCR and lists one record per CDR3 protein. The sample contains almost 400,000 distinct CDR3 sequences, around 21% of which appear only once. The sample in question was PBMCs from the stem cell graft donor, obtained from the stem cell graft. These receptor sequences come from a human donor who donated a stem cell graft to a child with acute myeloid leukemia.

This clonotype was recorded many times. The rearrangement links TRBV20-1 to TRBJ2-1; tentative D call: TRBD2 (7 bases). Germline assignment: CDR1 DFQATT and CDR2 SNEGSKA (reference sequence). V shed 0 bases and J shed 5 bases, with 17 bases lying between them. The CDR3 extends over 16 amino acids. The CDR3 loop reads CSARDRGRGWDNEQFF. DNA for the CDR3: TGCAGTGCTAGAGATCGGGGGCGGGGGTGGGACAATGAGCAGTTCTTC.

This chain uses TRBV2 with TRBJ2-3; TRBD2 matches at 9 bases. The CDR3 has 14 amino acids. Losses at the gene ends were 8 bases for V and 6 bases for J; bases not matched to a gene: 9. Germline CDR1 is SNHLY and CDR2 is FYNNEI. CDR3 nucleotides: TGTGCCAGCTCGATTCTAGCGGGAATGGATACGCAGTATTTT. Encoded protein: CASSILAGMDTQYF. The entire variable domain, with the rest obtained from reference TRBV2 and TRBJ2-3, is as follows: EPEVTQTPSHQVTQMGQEVILRCVPISNHLYFYWYRQILGQKVEFLVSFYNNEISEKSEIFDDQFSVERPDGSNFTLKIRSTKLEDSAMYFCASSILAGMDTQYFGPGTRLTVL.

This rearrangement joins TRBV29-1 to TRBJ2-1; no clear D. The CDR3 runs 11 residues. Trimming removed 6 bases at V and 3 bases at J, with 6 bases between. Germline loops: CDR1 SQVTM, CDR2 ANQGSEA. The CDR3 here is CSVGDYNEQFF. CDR3 in DNA: TGCAGCGTCGGAGACTACAATGAGCAGTTCTTC.

The table lists this clonotype with many counts. The V and J genes are TRBV29-1 and TRBJ1-1; TRBD1 agrees at 7 bases. CDR1 and CDR2 from the germline V gene are SQVTM and ANQGSEA. Unmatched junction bases numbered 4, after V lost 5 bases and J lost 7 bases. The CDR3 is 11 residues long. In nucleotides, the CDR3 is TGCAGCGTTCCCAGGGGGAATGAAGCTTTCTTT. It is translated as CSVPRGNEAFF.

This chain joins TRBV3-1 and TRBJ2-7; no definite D call. CDR1 and CDR2 (germline): LGHDT, YNNKEL (reference sequence). V lost 1 base and J lost 5, with 12 bases in between. CDR3 length: 14 residues. The CDR3 bases are TGTGCCAGCAGCCAAGGATGTGGAAGCGACGAGCAGTACTTC. The encoded protein is CASSQGCGSDEQYF.

V and J are TRBV5-1 and TRBJ2-2; D is unclear. CDR3 length: 15 residues. V was pared by 2 bases and J by 1 base, with 9 bases between. Germline values: CDR1 SGHRS, CDR2 YFSETQ. The CDR3 is CASSLVGRNTGELFF. The CDR3 coding sequence is TGCGCCAGCAGCTTAGTCGGACGGAACACCGGGGAGCTGTTTTTT.

In its sample, this clonotype was seen many times. The rearrangement joins TRBV29-1 to TRBJ2-2; D might be TRBD1 (5 bases). The CDR3 length is 12 residues. CDR1 and CDR2 (germline): SQVTM, ANQGSEA. Trimming shortened V by 7 bases and J by 4 bases, and 10 bases separated the two germline ends. CDR3 nucleotides: TGCAGCGCCGGACATACCACCGGGGAGCTGTTTTTT. This codes for CSAGHTTGELFF.

This clonotype came up a few times. The chain joins TRBV4-2 to TRBJ2-3, with 9 nucleotides matching TRBD2. This CDR3 is built from 16 residues. V shed 2 bases and J 6 bases; nucleotides not matched to a gene: 9. CDR1 and CDR2 from the germline V gene are LGHNA and YNFKEQ. CDR3 DNA sequence: TGTGCCAGCAGCCAAAGGTTAGCGGGAGAAGTGGATACGCAGTATTTT. Encoded protein: CASSQRLAGEVDTQYF.

The CDR3 DNA reads as TGTGCCAGCAGCTTATCCGCTAGCGGACTGAGAAGCTCCTACAATGAGCAGTTCTTC. It yields the protein CASSLSASGLRSSYNEQFF. This rearrangement joins TRBV11-1 to TRBJ2-1; 7 bases match TRBD2. The CDR3 runs to 19 residues. Germline-derived CDR1 and CDR2 are SGHAT and FQDESV (reference sequence). The trim removed 2 bases at V and 0 bases at J, leaving 13 bases unmatched. Together with reference TRBV11-1 and TRBJ2-1, the CDR3 gives the full variable domain: EAEVAQSPRYKITEKSQAVAFWCDPISGHATLYWYRQILGQGPELLVQFQDESVVDDSQLPKDRFSAERLKGVDSTLKIQPAELGDSAMYLCASSLSASGLRSSYNEQFFGPGTRLTVL.